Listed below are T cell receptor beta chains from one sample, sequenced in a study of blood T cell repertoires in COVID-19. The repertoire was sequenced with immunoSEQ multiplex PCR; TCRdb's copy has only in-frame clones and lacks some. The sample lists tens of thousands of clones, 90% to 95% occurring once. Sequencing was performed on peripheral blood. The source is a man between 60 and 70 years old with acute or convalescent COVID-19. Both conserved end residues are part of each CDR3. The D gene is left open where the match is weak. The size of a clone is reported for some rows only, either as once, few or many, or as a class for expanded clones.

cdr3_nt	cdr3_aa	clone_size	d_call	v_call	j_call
TGTGCCAGCACCAAACGGAGGGGAGGTAGCGAGATTATTTATAGCACAGATACGCAGTATTTT	CASTKRRGGSEIIYSTDTQYF	.	.	TRBV7-9	TRBJ2-3
TGTGCCAGCAGCCAAACCGGGACAGGGGGTCTTAGCAATCAGCCCCAGCATTTT	CASSQTGTGGLSNQPQHF	.	TRBD1	TRBV7-2	TRBJ1-5
TGTGCCAGCAGTCACCTCTCGGGTACCGATGAGCAGTTCTTC	CASSHLSGTDEQFF	.	.	TRBV28	TRBJ2-1
TGTGCCAGCAGTTTATCTGGGACAGGGTACCTCACAGATACGCAGTATTTT	CASSLSGTGYLTDTQYF	.	TRBD1	TRBV28	TRBJ2-3
TGTGCCAGCAGCGTAGGGTTAGATGGTACGCAGTATTTT	CASSVGLDGTQYF	.	.	TRBV9	TRBJ2-3
TGTGCCAGCATCATCAGGTTCCCGGGGATGGAAGCTAACTATGGCTACACCTTC	CASIIRFPGMEANYGYTF	.	.	TRBV2	TRBJ1-2
TGTGCCAGCAGCATCGACAGGGTCGGCGAAAAACTGTTTTTT	CASSIDRVGEKLFF	.	TRBD1	TRBV11-1	TRBJ1-4
TGCGCCAGCAGCAACCACAGGGGCTCGAACACTGAAGCTTTCTTT	CASSNHRGSNTEAFF	.	TRBD1	TRBV5-1	TRBJ1-1
TGTGCCAGCAGCGTAGGTGGGGACAACTCCTACGAGCAGTACTTC	CASSVGGDNSYEQYF	.	.	TRBV9	TRBJ2-7
TGTGCCAGTAGTATAGAAACAGGGTACGAGCAGTACTTC	CASSIETGYEQYF	.	.	TRBV19	TRBJ2-7
TGTGCCAGCAGCACAAAAAATAGCGGATATTACGAGCAGTACTTC	CASSTKNSGYYEQYF	.	.	TRBV27	TRBJ2-7
TGTGCCAGCAGCCGTAGCGGCCAAGGGTACAATGAGCAGTTCTTC	CASSRSGQGYNEQFF	.	.	TRBV11-2	TRBJ2-1
TGTGCCAGCAGCTTAACGCCAGGGCCCACCGGGGAGCTGTTTTTT	CASSLTPGPTGELFF	.	.	TRBV7-9	TRBJ2-2
TGCAGCGCGGGACTAGCGGGAGAAAAGGGCTACAATGAGCAGTTCTTC	CSAGLAGEKGYNEQFF	.	TRBD2	TRBV29-1	TRBJ2-1
TGTGCCAGCAGTCCCGGGACAGGGGAAGCAGATACGCAGTATTTT	CASSPGTGEADTQYF	.	TRBD1	TRBV28	TRBJ2-3
TGTGCCAGCAGCTTGGAAGGACTAGCGGGAGGACCCTACGAGCAGTACTTC	CASSLEGLAGGPYEQYF	.	TRBD2	TRBV5-6	TRBJ2-7
TGCGCCAGCAGCTTGGGAGATCCGAACACTGAAGCTTTCTTT	CASSLGDPNTEAFF	.	.	TRBV5-1	TRBJ1-1
TGTGCCAGTAGTATACAGGGGGCGCTTACCTACGAGCAGTACTTC	CASSIQGALTYEQYF	.	TRBD1	TRBV19	TRBJ2-7
TGTGCCAGCAGTTACGCGGGAGGGATATACAATGAGCAGTTCTTC	CASSYAGGIYNEQFF	.	TRBD2	TRBV6-6	TRBJ2-1
TGTGCCAGTAGGGACAGGGGGCTGGGCACTGAAGCTTTCTTT	CASRDRGLGTEAFF	.	TRBD1	TRBV19	TRBJ1-1
TGTGCCAGTAGTATAGTCAGGGGAGGGAACTATGGCTACACCTTC	CASSIVRGGNYGYTF	.	.	TRBV19	TRBJ1-2
TGTGCCACCAGTTTAATAAGAGGGGCGGGAGTGGTTCGAGATACGCAGTATTTT	CATSLIRGAGVVRDTQYF	once	TRBD2	TRBV27	TRBJ2-3
TGTGCCAGCAGTGGACAGGGGGCATACTATGGCTACACCTTC	CASSGQGAYYGYTF	.	TRBD1	TRBV7-9	TRBJ1-2
TGTGCCAGCAGCGTAGCAGGGGAACCCTACAATGAGCAGTTCTTC	CASSVAGEPYNEQFF	once	.	TRBV6-5	TRBJ2-1
TGTGCCAGCAGCCAAGATAGCAGGGTTCAGCCCCAGCATTTT	CASSQDSRVQPQHF	.	.	TRBV3-1/TRBV3-2	TRBJ1-5
TGTGCCAGCAGCCGAGGTGACCGGAACACTGAAGCTTTCTTT	CASSRGDRNTEAFF	.	.	TRBV5-4	TRBJ1-1
TGTGCCAGCAGCTATACGGACAATGAGCAGTTCTTC	CASSYTDNEQFF	few	.	TRBV12-3/TRBV12-4	TRBJ2-1
TGTGCCACCAGTGAATACGCGCGTGAGACCCAGTACTTC	CATSEYARETQYF	.	.	TRBV24-1	TRBJ2-5
TGTGCCAGTAGTACGGAGCCGGGACATCTGGCCAAAAACATTCAGTACTTC	CASSTEPGHLAKNIQYF	.	.	TRBV19	TRBJ2-4
TGCGCCAGCAGCCAAGGGGCCCTCGTGGGAGGGGACACTGAAGCTTTCTTT	CASSQGALVGGDTEAFF	.	.	TRBV4-1	TRBJ1-1
TGTGCCAGCAGTGGGGACAGGCACTATGGCTACACCTTC	CASSGDRHYGYTF	.	TRBD1	TRBV5-5	TRBJ1-2
TGTGCCAGCAGCTTAGCGTCGGAGGGCAGGTCCTACGAGCAGTACTTC	CASSLASEGRSYEQYF	.	.	TRBV7-2	TRBJ2-7
TGTGCCAGCAGCACCCGGACTAGCGGGAGTCCTGAGCAGTTCTTC	CASSTRTSGSPEQFF	.	TRBD2	TRBV5-4	TRBJ2-1
TGTGCCAGCAGCCCAGCGGGGATTAGCACAGATACGCAGTATTTT	CASSPAGISTDTQYF	once	TRBD2	TRBV7-9	TRBJ2-3
TGTGCCAGCAGCTTAGGGACAGGGGCTACATACAATGAGCAGTTCTTC	CASSLGTGATYNEQFF	.	TRBD1	TRBV11-3	TRBJ2-1
TGTGCCAGCAGCTTAGTGGGCAACATGAACACTGAAGCTTTCTTT	CASSLVGNMNTEAFF	.	.	TRBV7-2	TRBJ1-1
TGCGCCAGCAGCCAAGATAAGGGGACTGCCTACGAGCAGTACTTC	CASSQDKGTAYEQYF	.	.	TRBV4-1	TRBJ2-7
TGTGCCAGCAGCCTAGGCGGGACAGCATCCTACGAGCAGTACTTC	CASSLGGTASYEQYF	.	.	TRBV7-2	TRBJ2-7
TGTGCCAGCAGCTTGGTCGGGGAAGCAGGCTACACCTTC	CASSLVGEAGYTF	.	.	TRBV5-6	TRBJ1-2
TGTGCCACCAGTGATTCGGACTCCTCGGCGATGCCCTACGAGCAGTACTTC	CATSDSDSSAMPYEQYF	.	.	TRBV24-1	TRBJ2-7
TGTGCCACCAGCATAACAGGGGGGACTGAAGCTTTCTTT	CATSITGGTEAFF	.	TRBD1	TRBV15	TRBJ1-1
TGTGCCAGTAAGGGACTGGGGGAGACCCAGTACTTC	CASKGLGETQYF	.	.	TRBV19	TRBJ2-5
TGTGCCAGCAAATTAGGCGGGAGGGAGGGCCAAGAGACCCAGTACTTC	CASKLGGREGQETQYF	.	TRBD2	TRBV27	TRBJ2-5
TGTGCCAGCAGTTATTCAAACAAGAACACCGGGGAGCTGTTTTTT	CASSYSNKNTGELFF	.	.	TRBV6-6	TRBJ2-2
TGTGCCACCAGTGATTCGGGGACAGGGGGCTTTCAGCCCCAGCATTTT	CATSDSGTGGFQPQHF	.	TRBD1	TRBV24-1	TRBJ1-5
TGCGCCAGCAGCTTGGCTGTGACAGGTCACAATGAGCAGTTCTTC	CASSLAVTGHNEQFF	.	.	TRBV5-1	TRBJ2-1
TGTGCCAGCAGTGAAGCCGCGGGTAACTATGGCTACACCTTC	CASSEAAGNYGYTF	.	.	TRBV2	TRBJ1-2
TGTGCCAGCAGTTTCCCGGGACTAGCGTTTCACTCCTACGAGCAGTACTTC	CASSFPGLAFHSYEQYF	.	TRBD2	TRBV28	TRBJ2-7
TGTGCCAGCAGCGCCCTACAGGGTGGCCCACTCAGTGAGCAGTTCTTC	CASSALQGGPLSEQFF	.	.	TRBV9	TRBJ2-1
TGTGCCAGCAGTTACTCGCGTGCGGGTCCCTACGAGCAGTACTTC	CASSYSRAGPYEQYF	.	.	TRBV6-5	TRBJ2-7